These 27 T cell receptor beta chains originate from one sample sequenced in a study of blood T cell repertoires in COVID-19. Sequenced by immunoSEQ multiplex PCR; TCRdb stores in-frame clones only, minus some. The data contain 250,000 to 350,000 clones, approximately 84% of them singletons. The material sequenced was peripheral blood. The origin of the receptors is a human donor with COVID-19, enrolled during active disease. The donor label of this sample is uncertain.

The V gene is TRBV11-2, the J gene TRBJ1-6; TRBD1 aligns across 9 bases. V lost 3 bases and J lost 11; bases outside the gene matches: 5. The CDR3 sequence is 14 residues long. The germline V gene has CDR1 SGHAT and CDR2 FQNNGV. CDR3 in DNA: TGTGCCAGCAGCTTCGGACAGGGGATCGCACCCCTCCACTTT. Its translation: CASSFGQGIAPLHF. Based on the CDR3 plus reference TRBV11-2 and TRBJ1-6, the full variable domain is EAGVAQSPRYKIIEKRQSVAFWCNPISGHATLYWYQQILGQGPKLLIQFQNNGVVDDSQLPKDRFSAERLKGVDSTLKIQPAKLEDSAVYLCASSFGQGIAPLHFGNGTRLTVT.

The chain combines TRBV7-3 with TRBJ2-7; TRBD2 aligns across 13 bases. Germline V CDR1 and CDR2: SGHTA, FQGTGA. With V trimmed by 1 base and J by 3 bases, 12 bases remained unmatched. The CDR3 contains 19 residues. The CDR3 loop is CASSLRGTSGDPTIYEQYF. The CDR3 DNA reads TGTGCCAGCAGCTTAAGGGGGACTAGCGGGGACCCTACTATCTACGAGCAGTACTTC.

V is TRBV5-6 and J is TRBJ2-5; 8 bases are a match to TRBD1. Trimming removed 4 bases from V and 7 bases from J; junction bases left unmatched: 12. The length of the CDR3 is 15 residues. Germline CDR1 SGHDT, CDR2 YYEEEE. The CDR3 region has the DNA TGTGCCAGCAGCCCTGGTGGGGGACAGGTTGCGACCCAGTACTTC. It encodes CASSPGGGQVATQYF.

The chain recombines TRBV19 with TRBJ2-7; a weak D match, TRBD1 (6 bases). Trimming removed 5 bases at V and 6 bases at J, with 11 bases between. This CDR3 has 12 residues. Germline V gene sequence: CDR1 LNHDA, CDR2 SQIVND (reference sequence). CDR3 in amino acids: CASSVQGSEQYF. The CDR3 DNA reads TGTGCCAGTAGTGTACAGGGTTCCGAGCAGTACTTC.

The chain recombines TRBV5-4 with TRBJ1-2; D is possibly TRBD1 (5 bases). The germline gives CDR1 SGHNT, CDR2 YYREEE (reference sequence). The CDR3 contains 15 residues. V was clipped by 4 bases and J by 4 bases, with 17 bases between them. As DNA, the CDR3 is TGTGCCAGCAGCCCAGTGGCAGGGCAGGGCTATGGCTACACCTTC. It encodes CASSPVAGQGYGYTF.

The chain recombines TRBV19 with TRBJ1-1; 10 bases align to TRBD1. V shed 1 base and J 3 bases; nucleotides not matched to a gene: 2. The germline CDR1 and CDR2 sequences are LNHDA and SQIVND (reference sequence). CDR3 length equals 15 residues. CDR3 nucleotides: TGTGCCAGTAGTATAGCCGGGACAGGGGACACTGAAGCTTTCTTT. The encoded protein is CASSIAGTGDTEAFF. Combining the CDR3 with reference TRBV19 and TRBJ1-1 gives the whole variable domain DGGITQSPKYLFRKEGQNVTLSCEQNLNHDAMYWYRQDPGQGLRLIYYSQIVNDFQKGDIAEGYSVSREKKESFPLTVTSAQKNPTAFYLCASSIAGTGDTEAFFGQGTRLTVV.

This clone was recorded only once. The chain combines TRBV3-1 (or the pseudogene TRBV3-2) with TRBJ2-1, with a weak D call TRBD2 (5 bases). Between the trimmed V and J ends, which lost 5 bases and 3 bases, there was a span of 14 bases. The CDR3 is 15 amino acids. Germline CDR1 is LGHDT and CDR2 is YNNKEL (reference sequence). CDR3 bases: TGTGCCAGCAGCGCGATGCCAGGACTCTACAATGAGCAGTTCTTC. Protein sequence: CASSAMPGLYNEQFF.

The V and J genes are TRBV28 and TRBJ2-7; TRBD2 agrees at 9 bases. The V gene's germline CDR1 is MDHEN and CDR2 SYDVKM. This CDR3 is built from 14 residues. V dropped 6 bases and J dropped 3; count of bases not matched to a gene: 6. CDR3 amino acids: CASRVAGEHYEQYF. CDR3 coding DNA: TGTGCCAGCAGGGTAGCGGGAGAACACTACGAGCAGTACTTC.

This clone was picked up one time. The V and J genes are TRBV20-1 and TRBJ2-3; 15 bases are shared with TRBD2. The CDR3 covers 20 residues. Germline V lookup: CDR1 DFQATT, CDR2 SNEGSKA (reference sequence). With 3 bases clipped from V and 0 bases from J, the junction kept 13 bases outside the gene matches. The CDR3 is CSASKSGLAGGPGSTDTQYF. The DNA of the CDR3 is TGCAGTGCTAGTAAAAGTGGACTAGCGGGAGGGCCGGGGAGCACAGATACGCAGTATTTT.

This clone was picked up a small number of times. The chain is built from TRBV5-4 and TRBJ2-7, with D possibly TRBD2 on 5 matching bases. Germline V gene lookup returns CDR1 SGHNT and CDR2 YYREEE (reference sequence). The CDR3 has 11 amino acids. The V and J ends lost 2 bases and 7 bases respectively, with 7 bases between them. CDR3 in amino acids: CASSFRGEQYF. CDR3 sequence (DNA): TGTGCCAGCAGCTTTCGCGGGGAGCAGTACTTC.

This clone was seen only a few times. V is TRBV5-5 and J is TRBJ1-1; D uncertain. The CDR3 loop spans 13 amino acids. V was trimmed by 1 base and J by 1 base, leaving 5 bases between them. Germline CDR1 is SGHKS and CDR2 is YYEKEE (reference sequence). CDR3 protein: CASSLRGNTEAFF. DNA for the CDR3: TGTGCCAGCAGCTTGAGAGGGAACACTGAAGCTTTCTTT.

The chain recombines TRBV19 with TRBJ1-1, with 8 bases matching TRBD1. The CDR3 totals 14 residues. Trimming at V came to 7 bases and at J to 7 bases, leaving 11 bases not matched to a gene. CDR1 is LNHDA and CDR2 is SQIVND in the germline V gene (reference sequence). The CDR3 spells CASTRTQGASEAFF. DNA of the CDR3: TGTGCCAGTACTCGGACTCAGGGGGCGAGTGAAGCTTTCTTT.

V and J are TRBV27 and TRBJ1-6; 7 nucleotides align to TRBD1. V shed 3 bases, J shed 5 bases, and the junction held 7 bases outside the gene matches. Germline CDR1 MNHEY, CDR2 SMNVEV (reference sequence). The CDR3 contains 16 residues. CDR3 loop: CASSFSNRGNNSPLHF. The CDR3 bases are TGTGCCAGCAGTTTTTCCAACAGGGGTAATAATTCACCCCTCCACTTT.

This clone was seen only a few times. V usage is TRBV7-9 and J usage is TRBJ2-3; a possible D gene is TRBD2 (6 bases). Between the trimmed V and J ends, which lost 4 bases and 0 bases, there was a span of 17 bases. The CDR3 totals 17 residues. Germline values: CDR1 SEHNR, CDR2 FQNEAQ (reference sequence). CDR3 loop: CASSSGPGTLSTDTQYF. The CDR3 DNA reads TGTGCCAGCAGCTCGGGGCCAGGGACTCTCAGCACAGATACGCAGTATTTT. Drawing the rest from reference TRBV7-9 and TRBJ2-3, the complete variable domain is DTGVSQNPRHKITKRGQNVTFRCDPISEHNRLYWYRQTLGQGPEFLTYFQNEAQLEKSRLLSDRFSAERPKGSFSTLEIQRTEQGDSAMYLCASSSGPGTLSTDTQYFGPGTRLTVL.

The chain joins TRBV7-9 to TRBJ1-4; a possible D gene is TRBD1 (5 bases). Per germline, CDR1 SEHNR and CDR2 FQNEAQ (reference sequence). The V gene lost 3 bases and the J gene lost 4 bases, with 15 bases spanning the gap. This CDR3 contains 16 residues. The CDR3 DNA reads TGTGCCAGCAGCTTCGGGGGGACGATGGATAATGAAAAACTGTTTTTT. This gives the protein CASSFGGTMDNEKLFF.

The rearrangement uses TRBV3-1 (or the pseudogene TRBV3-2) and TRBJ2-4; tentatively, D is TRBD2 (5 bases). The CDR3 runs 15 residues. Germline CDR1 LGHDT, CDR2 YNNKEL (reference sequence). V dropped 2 bases and J dropped 1 base, with 9 bases sitting between them. The CDR3 reads CASSQSGGAKNIQYF. Here the CDR3 DNA reads TGTGCCAGCAGCCAAAGCGGAGGTGCCAAAAACATTCAGTACTTC.

The chain employs TRBV7-8 and TRBJ2-7; D might be TRBD2 (6 bases). Trimming took off 0 bases at V and 0 bases at J, with 6 bases between the two ends. The CDR3 has 14 residues. CDR1 is SGHVS, CDR2 FQNEAQ, per germline. The CDR3 region has the DNA TGTGCCAGCAGCTTAGCGGGAGGCTCCTACGAGCAGTACTTC. As protein: CASSLAGGSYEQYF.

This clone has just one count. The junction departs from germline at one end; a sequencing error may be responsible. The chain joins TRBV9 to TRBJ2-7; 10 positions agree with TRBD1. Germline CDR1 and CDR2: SGDLS and YYNGEE. The CDR3 is made up of 15 amino acids. The CDR3 region has the DNA TGTGCCAGCAGCCCTATCGGGTTATCGGACAGGGGGTATAACTTC. Translating gives CASSPIGLSDRGYNF. The whole variable domain, remainder taken from reference TRBV9 and TRBJ2-7, is DSGVTQTPKHLITATGQRVTLRCSPRSGDLSVYWYQQSLDQGLQFLIQYYNGEERAKGNILERFSAQQFPDLHSELNLSSLELGDSALYFCASSPIGLSDRGYNFGPGTRLTVT.

The V gene is TRBV5-6, the J gene TRBJ1-6; 10 nucleotides line up with TRBD1. The junction had 10 bases not matched to a gene; V was cut back by 4 bases and J by 9 bases. The CDR3 runs to 16 residues. Germline V CDR1 and CDR2: SGHDT, YYEEEE. This chain's CDR3 is CASSGAGTGDSSPLHF. CDR3 coding DNA: TGTGCCAGCAGCGGGGCCGGGACAGGGGACTCTTCACCCCTCCACTTT.

The V call is TRBV30, the J call TRBJ2-5; a possible D gene is TRBD1 (5 bases). Germline assignment: CDR1 GTSNPN and CDR2 SVGIG (reference sequence). The CDR3 has 13 residues. With 1 base removed from V and 0 bases from J, the gap between germline ends came to 6 bases. The CDR3 DNA reads TGTGCCTGGAGTGACAGGTACCAAGAGACCCAGTACTTC. Translating gives CAWSDRYQETQYF.

In this sample, this clone turned up once. This chain joins TRBV2 and TRBJ1-5; tentative D call: TRBD1 (5 bases). Germline V gives CDR1 SNHLY, CDR2 FYNNEI. CDR3 length: 15 amino acids. V was cut by 6 bases and J by 3 bases, with 15 bases left in between. CDR3 amino acids: CASRGDFLTNQPQHF. The CDR3 DNA follows: TGTGCCAGCAGGGGGGACTTTCTCACCAATCAGCCCCAGCATTTT.

Details on this clone: Different DNA sequences within this sample yield the same CDR3. The genes are TRBV9 and TRBJ1-1, with a tentative D call TRBD1 (6 bases). Per germline, CDR1 SGDLS and CDR2 YYNGEE. V gave up 2 bases and J gave up 2 bases, with 10 bases separating them. The CDR3 runs to 14 residues. As DNA, the CDR3 is TGTGCCAGCAGCGTGGCAGGGGTTAACACTGAAGCTTTCTTT. Its translation is CASSVAGVNTEAFF.

This clone was seen just once. The chain carries TRBV6-2 or TRBV6-3 and TRBJ1-5; TRBD1 matches at 9 bases. The CDR3 consists of 16 residues. Per the germline V gene, CDR1 is MNHEY and CDR2 is SVGEGT. Losses at the gene ends were 5 bases for V and 7 bases for J; bases not matched to a gene: 12. The CDR3, as DNA: TGTGCCAGCAGTGATCCGGGACAGGGCGGTGGACAGCCCCAGCATTTT. It yields the protein CASSDPGQGGGQPQHF.

The chain joins TRBV29-1 to TRBJ2-1, with D tentatively TRBD1 (6 bases). V lost 4 bases and J lost 2, with 12 bases in between. The CDR3 runs 14 residues. Germline CDR1 reads SQVTM; CDR2 reads ANQGSEA. CDR3 in DNA: TGCAGCGTTGTCAGGGGTGGGACCTACAATGAGCAGTTCTTC. Protein product: CSVVRGGTYNEQFF.

This rearrangement joins TRBV6-5 to TRBJ2-2; TRBD1 aligns across 8 bases. The V gene's germline CDR1 is MNHEY and CDR2 SVGAGI. The CDR3 covers 15 residues. Trimming at V came to 5 bases and at J to 4 bases, leaving 6 bases not matched to a gene. The CDR3, as DNA: TGTGCCAGCAGTCCAGGACAGGGAGGCACCGGGGAGCTGTTTTTT. Translated, it gives CASSPGQGGTGELFF.

The chain employs TRBV30 and TRBJ1-5; no clear D gene. The CDR3 runs 13 residues. The V end was cut by 5 bases, the J end by 6 bases, with 14 bases between. Germline V gene data show CDR1 as GTSNPN and CDR2 as SVGIG (reference sequence). The CDR3 protein is CAWARGERQPQHF. The CDR3, as DNA: TGTGCCTGGGCCCGGGGTGAGCGTCAGCCCCAGCATTTT.

This chain uses TRBV6-5 with TRBJ2-1, with D possibly matching TRBD2 (5 bases). CDR1 is MNHEY, CDR2 SVGAGI, per germline. With 5 bases removed from V and 10 bases from J, the gap between germline ends came to 9 bases. CDR3 size: 11 residues. The CDR3 region has the DNA TGTGCCAGCAGTAGGACTGGGGAGCAGTTCTTC. Translating it yields CASSRTGEQFF.